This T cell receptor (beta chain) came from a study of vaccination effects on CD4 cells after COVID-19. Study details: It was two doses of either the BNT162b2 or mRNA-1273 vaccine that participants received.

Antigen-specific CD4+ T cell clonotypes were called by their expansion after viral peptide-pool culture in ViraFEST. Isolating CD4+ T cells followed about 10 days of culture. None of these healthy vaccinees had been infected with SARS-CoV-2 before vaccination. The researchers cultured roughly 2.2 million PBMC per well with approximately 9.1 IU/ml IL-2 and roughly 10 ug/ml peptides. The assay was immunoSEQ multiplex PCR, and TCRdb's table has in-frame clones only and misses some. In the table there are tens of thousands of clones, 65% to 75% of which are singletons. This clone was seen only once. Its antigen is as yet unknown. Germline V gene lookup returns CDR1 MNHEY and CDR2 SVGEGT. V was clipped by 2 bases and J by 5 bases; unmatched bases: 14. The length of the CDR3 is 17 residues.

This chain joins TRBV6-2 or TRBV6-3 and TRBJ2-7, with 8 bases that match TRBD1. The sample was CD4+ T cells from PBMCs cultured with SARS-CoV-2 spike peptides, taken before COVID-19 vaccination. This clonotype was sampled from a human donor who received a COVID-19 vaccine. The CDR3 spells CASSYRFGSRGLHEQYF. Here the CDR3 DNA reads TGTGCCAGCAGTTACAGGTTTGGTTCCAGGGGGCTTCACGAGCAGTACTTC.